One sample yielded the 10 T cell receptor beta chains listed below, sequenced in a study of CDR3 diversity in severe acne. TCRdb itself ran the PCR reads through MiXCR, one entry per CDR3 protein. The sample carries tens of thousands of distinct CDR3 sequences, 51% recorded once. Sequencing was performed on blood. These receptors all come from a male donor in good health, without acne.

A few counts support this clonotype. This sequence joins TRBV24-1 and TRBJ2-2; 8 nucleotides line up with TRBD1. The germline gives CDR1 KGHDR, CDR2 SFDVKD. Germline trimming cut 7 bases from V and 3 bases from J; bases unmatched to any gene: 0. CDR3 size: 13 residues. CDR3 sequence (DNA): TGTGCCACCAGGACAGGGGACACCGGGGAGCTGTTTTTT. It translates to CATRTGDTGELFF.

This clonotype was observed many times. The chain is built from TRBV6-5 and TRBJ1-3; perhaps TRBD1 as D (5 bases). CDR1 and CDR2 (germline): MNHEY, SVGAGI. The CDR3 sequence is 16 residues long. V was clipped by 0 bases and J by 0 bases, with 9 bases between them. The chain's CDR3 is CASSYSTDRSGNTIYF. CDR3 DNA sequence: TGTGCCAGCAGTTACTCGACAGATCGCTCTGGAAACACCATATATTTT.

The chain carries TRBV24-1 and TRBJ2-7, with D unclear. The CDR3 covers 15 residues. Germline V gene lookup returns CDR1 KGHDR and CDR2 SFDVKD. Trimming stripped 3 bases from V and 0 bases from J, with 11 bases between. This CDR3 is CATSDPRTSSYEQYF. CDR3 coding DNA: TGTGCCACCAGTGATCCCCGTACAAGCTCCTACGAGCAGTACTTC.

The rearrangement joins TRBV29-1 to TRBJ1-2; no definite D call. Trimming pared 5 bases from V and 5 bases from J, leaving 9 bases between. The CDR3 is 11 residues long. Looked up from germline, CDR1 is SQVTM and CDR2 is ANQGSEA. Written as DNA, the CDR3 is TGCAGCGTTTTACATGGGTATGGCTACACCTTC. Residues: CSVLHGYGYTF.

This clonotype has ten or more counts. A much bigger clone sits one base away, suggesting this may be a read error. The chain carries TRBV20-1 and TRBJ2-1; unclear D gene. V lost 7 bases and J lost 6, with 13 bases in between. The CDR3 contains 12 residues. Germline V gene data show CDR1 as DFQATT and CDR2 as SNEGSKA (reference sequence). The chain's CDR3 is CSGKSTINEQFF. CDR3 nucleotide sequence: TGCAGTGGGAAATCCACCATCAATGAGCAGTTCTTC.

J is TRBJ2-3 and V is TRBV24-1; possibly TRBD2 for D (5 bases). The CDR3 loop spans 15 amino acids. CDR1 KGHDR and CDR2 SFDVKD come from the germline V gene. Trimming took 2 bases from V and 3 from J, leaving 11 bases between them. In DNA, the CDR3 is TGTGCCACCAGTGATTCTCTAGCTCCGACAGATACGCAGTATTTT. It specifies CATSDSLAPTDTQYF.

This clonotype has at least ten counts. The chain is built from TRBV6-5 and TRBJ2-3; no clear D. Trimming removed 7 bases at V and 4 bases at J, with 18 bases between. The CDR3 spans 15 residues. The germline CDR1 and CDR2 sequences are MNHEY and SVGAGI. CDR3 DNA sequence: TGTGCCAGCAACATAGGATCCCAAAAGTCAGATACGCAGTATTTT. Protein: CASNIGSQKSDTQYF.

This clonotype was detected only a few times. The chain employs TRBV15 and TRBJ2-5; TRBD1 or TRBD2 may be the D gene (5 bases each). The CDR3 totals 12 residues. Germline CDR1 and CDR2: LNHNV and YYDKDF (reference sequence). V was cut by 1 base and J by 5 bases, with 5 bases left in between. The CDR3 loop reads CATSRGGETQYF. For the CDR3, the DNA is TGTGCCACCAGCAGAGGGGGGGAGACCCAGTACTTC.

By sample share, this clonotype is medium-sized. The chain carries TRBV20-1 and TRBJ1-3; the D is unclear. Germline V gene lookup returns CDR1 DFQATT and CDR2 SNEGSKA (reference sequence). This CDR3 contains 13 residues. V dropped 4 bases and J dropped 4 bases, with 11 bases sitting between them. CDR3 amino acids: CSAIGRPGNTIYF. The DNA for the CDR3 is TGCAGTGCTATCGGTAGGCCCGGAAACACCATATATTTT.

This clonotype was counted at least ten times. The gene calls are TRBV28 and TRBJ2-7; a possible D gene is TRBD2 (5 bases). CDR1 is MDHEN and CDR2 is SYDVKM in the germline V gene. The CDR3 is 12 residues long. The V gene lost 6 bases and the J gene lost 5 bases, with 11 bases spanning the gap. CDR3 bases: TGTGCCAGCAGCCCGGGAACGAACGAGCAGTACTTC. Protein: CASSPGTNEQYF. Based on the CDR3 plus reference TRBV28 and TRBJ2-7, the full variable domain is DVKVTQSSRYLVKRTGEKVFLECVQDMDHENMFWYRQDPGLGLRLIYFSYDVKMKEKGDIPEGYSVSREKKERFSLILESASTNQTSMYLCASSPGTNEQYFGPGTRLTVT.